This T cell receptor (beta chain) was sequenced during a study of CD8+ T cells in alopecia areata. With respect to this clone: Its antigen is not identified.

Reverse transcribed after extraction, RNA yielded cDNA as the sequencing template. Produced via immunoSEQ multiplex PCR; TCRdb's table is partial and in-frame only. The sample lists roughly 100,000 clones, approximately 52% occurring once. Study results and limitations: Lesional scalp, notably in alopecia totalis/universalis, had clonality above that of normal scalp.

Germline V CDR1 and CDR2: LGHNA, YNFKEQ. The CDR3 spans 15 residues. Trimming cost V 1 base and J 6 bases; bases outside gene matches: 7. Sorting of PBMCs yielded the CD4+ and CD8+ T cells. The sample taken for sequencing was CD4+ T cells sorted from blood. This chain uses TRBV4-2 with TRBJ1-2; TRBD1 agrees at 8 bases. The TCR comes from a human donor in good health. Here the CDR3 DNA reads TGTGCCAGCAGCCAAGGTACGACAGGGGTGGATGGCTACACCTTC. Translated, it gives CASSQGTTGVDGYTF.